This TCR beta chain was recovered during a study of cytomegalovirus exposure and HLA in healthy donors. Study details: A later analysis reported the same platform for the 110 or so validation repertoires and the roughly 650 first-cohort repertoires. Study-wide results and caveats: First-cohort TCR clusters were later found to tend to co-occur in the roughly 130 validation repertoires. The authors confirmed in vitro that a few CMV-associated chains were specific for CMV antigens. The study designated 150 or so TCR beta chains cytomegalovirus-associated.

CDR3 length: 14 amino acids. Trimming pared 4 bases from V and 0 bases from J, leaving 9 bases between. CDR1 is SNHLY, CDR2 FYNNEI, per germline. Note on this clone: The antigen is not known.

Produced via immunoSEQ multiplex PCR; TCRdb's table is partial and in-frame only. The sample holds roughly 60,000 clones, 90% to 95% seen once. This chain links TRBV2 with TRBJ1-2; D gene ambiguous. The receptor comes from a woman in her twenties or thirties in good health and CMV-seronegative. The sequenced material came from PBMCs. The DNA of the CDR3 is TGTGCCAGCAGTGGCCAAGGAGCTAACTATGGCTACACCTTC. It specifies CASSGQGANYGYTF.